This TCR beta chain derives from a study of T cell changes during pregnancy in multiple sclerosis. Produced via immunoSEQ multiplex PCR; TCRdb's table is partial and in-frame only. The repertoire holds 45,000 to 70,000 clones, with roughly 92% as singletons. The CDR3 consists of 16 residues. The germline CDR1 and CDR2 sequences are SEHNR and FQNEAQ (reference sequence). V lost 1 base, J lost 9 bases, and 19 bases lay in between. The chain carries TRBV7-9 and TRBJ2-1; D is possibly TRBD1 (6 bases). This material consisted of peripheral blood, taken in the third trimester of pregnancy. This receptor was taken from a female donor in good health, enrolled as a control in a pregnancy study. The CDR3: CASSLVFPTGPAEQFF. CDR3 bases: TGTGCCAGCAGCTTAGTGTTTCCTACAGGGCCCGCTGAGCAGTTCTTC.